The clone carrying this T cell receptor (beta chain) appeared a single time. Its antigen remains unidentified. People who had autoimmune disease history or systemic immunosuppression were excluded. This table comes from immunoSEQ multiplex PCR, and its TCRdb copy is limited to in-frame clones, with some not included. Of around 61,000 clones in the sample, roughly 80% were seen once. This sample is part of a study of OX40 agonist ivuxolimab in advanced cancers. The V and J ends lost 0 bases and 6 bases respectively, with 11 bases between them. CDR3 length: 14 amino acids. Germline V gene data show CDR1 as MNHEY and CDR2 as SMNVEV (reference sequence). Study outcomes and limitations: People who partly responded at 0.1-3.0 mg/kg had some of the least clonal expansion seen. Expanded clones tended on average to be more numerous among CD8+ T cells than CD4+.

The chain links TRBV27 to TRBJ1-2; D ambiguous. This receptor was obtained from an adult with an advanced solid tumor such as melanoma, head and neck, liver or kidney cancer. Here the sequenced sample was CD4+ or CD8+ T cells sorted from blood, taken in a trial of the OX40 agonist ivuxolimab. The CDR3 sequence: CASSLSMQRDGYTF. The CDR3 nucleotides read TGTGCCAGCAGTTTATCGATGCAAAGAGATGGCTACACCTTC.